This TCR beta chain was captured by sequencing in a study of radiation and T cells in renal cell carcinoma. Study details: Nephrectomy followed 15 Gy stereotactic body radiation by 4 weeks.

This clone was seen only a few times. Its cognate antigen is unknown. TCRdb's copy holds only in-frame clones and misses some; the assay was immunoSEQ multiplex PCR. The table has 150,000 or so clones, 88% seen once. Findings of the study overall: Without pretreatment biopsies, baseline tumor clonotype presence was undetermined. Top tumor clonotypes rose in blood 2 weeks post-radiation, then contracted.

Time point denoted: baseline pretreatment blood. Treatment: 15 Gy SBRT to primary tumor, nephrectomy 4 weeks later. Serial blood draws occurred at baseline and 2 and 4 weeks post-SBRT. The CDR3 consists of 18 residues. With V trimmed by 1 base and J by 0 bases, 9 bases remained unmatched. The germline gives CDR1 LGHNT, CDR2 FRNRAP. The chain has TRBV12-5 and TRBJ1-5, with 7 positions matching TRBD1. Sequenced here: blood, sampled from a patient whose treatment included radiotherapy and nephrectomy. The TCR was taken from a woman in her fifties or sixties with renal cell carcinoma. The CDR3 loop is CASGLATGTADSNQPQHF. CDR3 DNA: TGTGCTAGTGGTTTGGCAACCGGGACAGCAGATAGCAATCAGCCCCAGCATTTT.